A single sample is the source of the 18 T cell receptor beta chains below, sequenced in a study of cytomegalovirus exposure and HLA in healthy donors. Primers for the PCR totalled 60 Vbeta and 13 Jbeta. Generated by immunoSEQ multiplex PCR, the TCRdb table keeps only in-frame clones and is missing some. The sample includes about 120,000 clones, 76% of them seen just once. Sample: PBMCs. The receptors come from a woman in her forties in good health and CMV-seropositive.

V usage is TRBV5-1 and J usage is TRBJ1-1; D may be TRBD1 (5 bases). This CDR3 comprises 15 residues. Trimming left V 2 bases short and J 4 bases short, with 15 bases between. The V gene's germline CDR1 is SGHRS and CDR2 YFSETQ. CDR3 in DNA: TGCGCCAGCAGCTTCGACCGGCCGGGGGGCACTGAAGCTTTCTTT. It is translated as CASSFDRPGGTEAFF. Complete variable domain (other parts from reference TRBV5-1 and TRBJ1-1): KAGVTQTPRYLIKTRGQQVTLSCSPISGHRSVSWYQQTPGQGLQFLFEYFSETQRNKGNFPGRFSGRQFSNSRSEMNVSTLELGDSALYLCASSFDRPGGTEAFFGQGTRLTVV.

V is TRBV5-4 and J is TRBJ2-3, with 8 bases matching TRBD2. The germline gives CDR1 SGHNT, CDR2 YYREEE (reference sequence). The V segment lost 3 bases and the J segment 1 base; nucleotides outside the gene matches: 4. The CDR3 is made up of 15 amino acids. The CDR3 DNA reads as TGTGCCAGCAGCTCCGAGCGGGGGCGCACAGATACGCAGTATTTT. The encoded protein is CASSSERGRTDTQYF. Complete variable domain (other parts from reference TRBV5-4 and TRBJ2-3): ETGVTQSPTHLIKTRGQQVTLRCSSQSGHNTVSWYQQALGQGPQFIFQYYREEENGRGNFPPRFSGLQFPNYSSELNVNALELDDSALYLCASSSERGRTDTQYFGPGTRLTVL.

The V gene is TRBV6-5, the J gene TRBJ2-7; weak D call: TRBD2 (6 bases). The germline gives CDR1 MNHEY, CDR2 SVGAGI. The V end was cut by 5 bases, the J end by 7 bases, with 12 bases between. This CDR3 contains 12 residues. CDR3 sequence (DNA): TGTGCCAGCAGTCCGCTCCGGGGGGAGCAGTACTTC. Its translation: CASSPLRGEQYF.

The chain is built from TRBV2 and TRBJ1-5; D gene unclear. Trimming took 0 bases from V and 7 from J, leaving 10 bases between them. Germline values: CDR1 SNHLY, CDR2 FYNNEI. The CDR3 has 14 residues. The CDR3 bases are TGTGCCAGCAGTGAAGCTTTACAGAAACAGCCCCAGCATTTT. This translates into CASSEALQKQPQHF.

This chain links TRBV7-3 with TRBJ1-1, with 9 nucleotides matching TRBD1. The J segment lost 1 base and the V segment lost 7 bases, leaving 4 bases of the junction unmatched. The CDR3 extends over 14 amino acids. Per the germline V gene, CDR1 is SGHTA and CDR2 is FQGTGA. CDR3 in amino acids: CASTLTGGNTEAFF. In DNA form, the CDR3 reads TGTGCCAGCACCTTGACAGGGGGGAACACTGAAGCTTTCTTT.

The V and J genes are TRBV29-1 and TRBJ1-2; 7 bases match TRBD1. The V segment lost 6 bases and the J segment 4 bases; nucleotides outside the gene matches: 8. Germline V gene lookup returns CDR1 SQVTM and CDR2 ANQGSEA. The CDR3 has 13 residues. CDR3 sequence reads: CSVGKGQSYGYTF. The CDR3 DNA reads TGCAGCGTAGGAAAGGGACAGAGCTATGGCTACACCTTC.

CDR3 sequence reads: CSVVRTGVTEAFF. DNA for the CDR3: TGCAGCGTTGTAAGGACAGGGGTTACTGAAGCTTTCTTT. The chain combines TRBV29-1 with TRBJ1-1; 9 bases fit TRBD1. There are 13 residues in the CDR3. V lost 4 bases, J lost 5 bases, and 5 bases stayed unmatched. The V gene's germline CDR1 is SQVTM and CDR2 ANQGSEA.

This clone was seen once. The chain employs TRBV29-1 and TRBJ1-2; D is perhaps TRBD1 (5 bases). Between the trimmed V and J ends, which lost 1 base and 5 bases, there was a span of 26 bases. The length of the CDR3 is 18 residues. Germline V gene data show CDR1 as SQVTM and CDR2 as ANQGSEA. CDR3 coding DNA: TGCAGCGTTGAAGGTAGGGGAATGGCTCCCGGATCTTTGTATGGCTACACCTTC. Its protein is CSVEGRGMAPGSLYGYTF.

The rearrangement joins TRBV4-1 to TRBJ2-4, with D perhaps TRBD2 (5 bases). The CDR3 runs 17 residues. V was trimmed by 1 base and J by 0 bases, leaving 13 bases between them. Germline CDR1 is MGHRA and CDR2 is YSYEKL. CDR3 sequence: CASSQGRGPLAKNIQYF. CDR3 coding DNA: TGCGCCAGCAGCCAAGGTCGAGGGCCACTAGCCAAAAACATTCAGTACTTC.

The rearrangement uses TRBV27 and TRBJ2-3; a weak D match, TRBD2 (6 bases). Per the germline V gene, CDR1 is MNHEY and CDR2 is SMNVEV (reference sequence). With 8 bases removed from V and 2 bases from J, the gap between germline ends came to 8 bases. This CDR3 is 12 amino acids long. CDR3 coding DNA: TGTGCCAGCCGGGGGATCACAGATACGCAGTATTTT. This codes for CASRGITDTQYF.

The chain joins TRBV27 to TRBJ1-2, with D possibly being TRBD1 (5 bases). This CDR3 is 15 amino acids long. Looked up from germline, CDR1 is MNHEY and CDR2 is SMNVEV (reference sequence). Between the trimmed V and J ends, which lost 4 bases and 2 bases, there was a span of 14 bases. CDR3 region: CASSSPRGGNYGYTF. The DNA for the CDR3 is TGTGCCAGCAGTTCCCCTCGGGGGGGGAACTATGGCTACACCTTC.

The J gene is TRBJ2-7, the V gene TRBV10-3, with 8 bases aligning to TRBD1. This CDR3 is built from 14 residues. Per germline, CDR1 ENHRY and CDR2 SYGVKD. With 6 bases clipped from V and 2 bases from J, the junction kept 6 bases outside the gene matches. The CDR3 nucleotides read TGTGCCATCAGGAGGACAGGGAGCACCTACGAGCAGTACTTC. Its translation: CAIRRTGSTYEQYF.

V and J are TRBV5-1 and TRBJ2-1; perhaps TRBD2 as D (6 bases). The germline gives CDR1 SGHRS, CDR2 YFSETQ. The CDR3 spans 16 residues. V dropped 3 bases and J dropped 3 bases, with 16 bases sitting between them. CDR3 coding DNA: TGCGCCAGCAGCTGGGGGTCGGGGGTCCTCTACAATGAGCAGTTCTTC. It specifies CASSWGSGVLYNEQFF.

The V gene is TRBV5-6, the J gene TRBJ1-6; TRBD1 might be the D (5 bases). The CDR3 consists of 14 residues. CDR1 is SGHDT, CDR2 YYEEEE, per germline. V shed 2 bases and J shed 7 bases, with 10 bases lying between them. Written as DNA, the CDR3 is TGTGCCAGCAGCTTTAATGGGGGGAATTCACCCCTCCACTTT. Amino acids: CASSFNGGNSPLHF.

This rearrangement joins TRBV5-8 to TRBJ2-3; unclear D gene. Germline V lookup: CDR1 SGHTS, CDR2 YDEGEE. The V end was cut by 1 base, the J end by 4 bases, with 7 bases between. The CDR3 totals 13 residues. CDR3 bases: TGTGCCAGCAGCTTGAGAACAGCAGATACGCAGTATTTT. Protein product: CASSLRTADTQYF.

This chain links TRBV29-1 with TRBJ2-7, with a tentative D call TRBD1 (6 bases). The germline V gene encodes CDR1 SQVTM and CDR2 ANQGSEA. V was cut by 4 bases and J by 0 bases, with 16 bases left in between. CDR3 length: 15 residues. Here the CDR3 reads CSVVGQGYLSYEQYF. CDR3 DNA sequence: TGCAGCGTTGTCGGGCAGGGGTACCTCTCCTACGAGCAGTACTTC.

V is TRBV19 and J is TRBJ2-5, with TRBD1 as a possible D gene (6 bases). V gave up 1 base and J gave up 5 bases, with 8 bases separating them. This CDR3 is 13 amino acids long. Germline assignment: CDR1 LNHDA and CDR2 SQIVND (reference sequence). The CDR3: CASSIGTGETQYF. The CDR3 nucleotides are TGTGCCAGTAGTATAGGCACAGGGGAGACCCAGTACTTC.

The chain uses TRBV2 and TRBJ2-1; TRBD1 agrees at 7 bases. The CDR3 has 16 residues. V was clipped by 3 bases and J by 0 bases; unmatched bases: 5. Per the germline V gene, CDR1 is SNHLY and CDR2 is FYNNEI. The CDR3 is CASSDETGSSYNEQFF. In nucleotides, the CDR3 is TGTGCCAGCAGTGATGAGACAGGGTCCTCCTACAATGAGCAGTTCTTC.